Listed below are T cell receptor beta chains from one sample, sequenced in a study of response to subunit inactivated influenza vaccine. In TCRdb, the RT-PCR reads were re-called with MiXCR into one record per CDR3 protein. The sample contains about 700,000 distinct CDR3 sequences, around 13% of which appear only once. Here the sequenced sample was PBMCs from blood, taken 14 to 15 days before vaccination. These receptors came from a middle-aged man who received an inactivated influenza vaccine. Each CDR3 is given with its conserved first and last residue. The order of the fields is J gene, V gene, D gene, CDR3 protein. D genes are given only for firm matches.

J gene: TRBJ2-2; V gene: TRBV6-6; D gene: -; CDR3 protein: CASSYSRGRLFF
J gene: TRBJ2-3; V gene: TRBV29-1; D gene: -; CDR3 protein: CSVDGWGQEPTDTQYF
J gene: TRBJ2-3; V gene: TRBV5-1; D gene: TRBD1; CDR3 protein: CASSSSGQGGDTQYF
J gene: TRBJ2-3; V gene: TRBV20-1; D gene: TRBD2; CDR3 protein: CSAGLAGRGDTQYF
J gene: TRBJ2-7; V gene: TRBV10-3; D gene: TRBD2; CDR3 protein: CAIRAGGPSYEQYF
J gene: TRBJ2-2; V gene: TRBV7-2; D gene: TRBD2; CDR3 protein: CASSPGTRGGELFF
J gene: TRBJ2-3; V gene: TRBV7-6; D gene: TRBD2; CDR3 protein: CASSSTPSGGTDTQYF
J gene: TRBJ2-3; V gene: TRBV12-3/TRBV12-4; D gene: TRBD1; CDR3 protein: CASSLVGDRGRSDTQYF
J gene: TRBJ2-3; V gene: TRBV25-1; D gene: -; CDR3 protein: CASSEVNRAKDTQYF
J gene: TRBJ2-5; V gene: TRBV2; D gene: -; CDR3 protein: CASKEGQYGTQYF
J gene: TRBJ2-3; V gene: TRBV7-6; D gene: -; CDR3 protein: CASSQGGRWGTDTQYF
J gene: TRBJ2-1; V gene: TRBV7-2; D gene: -; CDR3 protein: CASSLGVGNEQFF
J gene: TRBJ2-1; V gene: TRBV6-5; D gene: TRBD2; CDR3 protein: CASSYSSGSPHNEQFF
J gene: TRBJ2-7; V gene: TRBV3-1; D gene: -; CDR3 protein: CASSQFLQGSYEQYF
J gene: TRBJ2-7; V gene: TRBV29-1; D gene: -; CDR3 protein: CSAEDRRSYEQYF
J gene: TRBJ2-7; V gene: TRBV3-1; D gene: -; CDR3 protein: CASSQVPGRGRQYF
J gene: TRBJ2-3; V gene: TRBV4-2; D gene: -; CDR3 protein: CASSQEVGVNTDTQYF
J gene: TRBJ2-1; V gene: TRBV20-1; D gene: -; CDR3 protein: CSADRPNFNEQFF
J gene: TRBJ2-6; V gene: TRBV28; D gene: TRBD1; CDR3 protein: CASRPKPGQVRLSGANVLTF
J gene: TRBJ2-1; V gene: TRBV28; D gene: TRBD1; CDR3 protein: CASSRDSTRPYNEQFF
J gene: TRBJ2-2; V gene: TRBV5-1; D gene: -; CDR3 protein: CASSLDVGFLTGELFF
J gene: TRBJ1-2; V gene: TRBV20-1; D gene: -; CDR3 protein: CSARDRLRQQAARGYTF
J gene: TRBJ2-7; V gene: TRBV28; D gene: -; CDR3 protein: CASSRVSSSYEQYF
J gene: TRBJ2-3; V gene: TRBV10-3; D gene: TRBD2; CDR3 protein: CAISEETSGVGTQYF
J gene: TRBJ1-3; V gene: TRBV12-3/TRBV12-4; D gene: -; CDR3 protein: CASSTAGTIYF
J gene: TRBJ1-4; V gene: TRBV4-2; D gene: TRBD1; CDR3 protein: CASSQGTGDSEKLFF
J gene: TRBJ2-1; V gene: TRBV28; D gene: TRBD2; CDR3 protein: CASSTSSGRANEQFF
J gene: TRBJ1-6; V gene: TRBV28; D gene: TRBD1; CDR3 protein: CASSLSGGHFFLPLHF
J gene: TRBJ2-6; V gene: TRBV9; D gene: TRBD2; CDR3 protein: CASSVRIAGGSGANVLTF
J gene: TRBJ1-5; V gene: TRBV7-9; D gene: TRBD1; CDR3 protein: CASSPDRGLVPQHF
J gene: TRBJ2-3; V gene: TRBV14; D gene: -; CDR3 protein: CASSQVNTDTQYF
J gene: TRBJ2-2; V gene: TRBV10-3; D gene: -; CDR3 protein: CAISEVGAPNTGELFF
J gene: TRBJ2-1; V gene: TRBV6-1; D gene: -; CDR3 protein: CASRLDWGSYNEQFF
J gene: TRBJ1-2; V gene: TRBV12-3/TRBV12-4; D gene: -; CDR3 protein: CASSLSAGRSNYGYTF
J gene: TRBJ2-5; V gene: TRBV15; D gene: TRBD2; CDR3 protein: CATSDWTSGGETQYF
J gene: TRBJ2-1; V gene: TRBV4-1; D gene: -; CDR3 protein: CASSQEREATVDNEQFF
J gene: TRBJ1-2; V gene: TRBV25-1; D gene: -; CDR3 protein: CASSYQSYGYTF
J gene: TRBJ2-7; V gene: TRBV6-1; D gene: TRBD2; CDR3 protein: CASSLGLANEQYF
J gene: TRBJ2-1; V gene: TRBV12-3/TRBV12-4; D gene: TRBD2; CDR3 protein: CASSHQTSGPYNEQFF
J gene: TRBJ2-1; V gene: TRBV12-3/TRBV12-4; D gene: TRBD1; CDR3 protein: CASTPTTGNEQFF
J gene: TRBJ2-7; V gene: TRBV7-9; D gene: -; CDR3 protein: CASSLALGRGYEQYF
J gene: TRBJ2-3; V gene: TRBV5-1; D gene: -; CDR3 protein: CASSLIGGANTDTQYF
J gene: TRBJ1-1; V gene: TRBV29-1; D gene: -; CDR3 protein: CSVGQIMNTEAFF
J gene: TRBJ2-5; V gene: TRBV3-1; D gene: TRBD2; CDR3 protein: CASSLTRTSAYF
J gene: TRBJ1-4; V gene: TRBV25-1; D gene: -; CDR3 protein: CASRGHGDNEKLFF
J gene: TRBJ2-2; V gene: TRBV11-2; D gene: -; CDR3 protein: CASSLWDLGVAGELFF